A selection of T cell receptor beta chains follows, all from one sample in a study of cytomegalovirus exposure and HLA in healthy donors. TCRdb's table, derived via immunoSEQ multiplex PCR, lists solely in-frame clones and lacks some. This sample has about 150,000 clones, with roughly 80% found just once. Sequencing input: PBMCs. The receptors come from a boy between 2 and 10 years old in good health and CMV-seronegative. Each CDR3 is given with its conserved first and last residue. Each record gives: D gene, clone size, J gene, V gene, CDR3 DNA, CDR3 protein. The D gene is left open where the match is weak. Not every row has a clone size; where given, it reads once, few, many or a size class.

>.|.|TRBJ2-1|TRBV20-1
TGCAGTGCTAGACTTACTTCCGCGGAGTTCTTC
CSARLTSAEFF
>TRBD1|.|TRBJ2-7|TRBV7-9
TGTGCCAGCAGCCCACGACAGGGTGGCGAGCAGTACTTC
CASSPRQGGEQYF
>.|.|TRBJ2-1|TRBV5-1
TGCGCCAGCAGCGACGTGAGGGATGGGCAGTTCTTC
CASSDVRDGQFF
>TRBD1|once|TRBJ2-7|TRBV9
TGTGCCAGCAGCAACGGACAGGGGGCTTACGAGCAGTACTTC
CASSNGQGAYEQYF
>.|few|TRBJ2-5|TRBV30
TGTGCCTGGAGCGCCGGGACTGGCCCGAAAGAGACCCAGTACTTC
CAWSAGTGPKETQYF
>TRBD2|.|TRBJ2-2|TRBV7-8
TGTGCCAGCAGCTCGGGACTAGCGGAGAACACCGGGGAGCTGTTTTTT
CASSSGLAENTGELFF
>TRBD2|.|TRBJ2-1|TRBV6-1
TGTGCCAGCAGGACGGCGGGAGAGGCCTACAATGAGCAGTTCTTC
CASRTAGEAYNEQFF
>TRBD1|.|TRBJ2-7|TRBV25-1
TGTGCCAGCAGTCAAGGGACAGACCCTCCCGGCGAGCAGTACTTC
CASSQGTDPPGEQYF
>TRBD2|few|TRBJ2-1|TRBV7-8
TGTGCCAGCACGACTAGCGGGTACAATGAGCAGTTCTTC
CASTTSGYNEQFF
>.|.|TRBJ2-7|TRBV9
TGTGCCAGCAGCGTAGGCGGACAATACTCCTACGAGCAGTACTTC
CASSVGGQYSYEQYF
>TRBD2|once|TRBJ2-5|TRBV7-8
TGTGCCAGCAGCTGGCGGGGGGCAAGCTTCCAAGAGACCCAGTACTTC
CASSWRGASFQETQYF
>.|.|TRBJ2-3|TRBV6-6
TGTGCCAGCAGTTACTCGAGCGTAACAGATACGCAGTATTTT
CASSYSSVTDTQYF
>TRBD1|few|TRBJ1-4|TRBV27
TGTGCCAGCAGCAAACGGTTGGACAGGGTTTACCCTAATGAAAAACTGTTTTTT
CASSKRLDRVYPNEKLFF
>.|once|TRBJ2-1|TRBV4-1
TGCGCCAGCAGCCAAGACCCCCCCACGAGCTCCTACAATGAGCAGTTCTTC
CASSQDPPTSSYNEQFF
>.|once|TRBJ2-7|TRBV7-9
TGTGCCAGCAGCCCCCCGGGGTTAGCGGCCTCCTACGAGCAGTACTTC
CASSPPGLAASYEQYF
>TRBD1|.|TRBJ2-7|TRBV7-9
TGTGCCAGCAGCCCCAGGGGGCCGAGTCGCGAGCAGTACTTC
CASSPRGPSREQYF
>.|.|TRBJ1-2|TRBV5-4
TGTGCCAGCAGCTACCCGACAGATTGGGGTGGCTACACCTTC
CASSYPTDWGGYTF
>.|.|TRBJ2-7|TRBV19
TGTGCCAGTAGTCCAGGCTGGCAGATCTACGAGCAGTACTTC
CASSPGWQIYEQYF
>.|.|TRBJ2-5|TRBV5-6
TGTGCCAGCGGCGGGCTAGTCCTGGAGACCCAGTACTTC
CASGGLVLETQYF
>TRBD2|.|TRBJ2-5|TRBV6-5
TGTGCCAGCGCTGGGGGGGGAGTAGGGGAGACCCAGTACTTC
CASAGGGVGETQYF
>TRBD2|.|TRBJ2-7|TRBV5-1
TGCGCCAGCAGCGGGGAGCCTAGCGGTATAACCTACGAGCAGTACTTC
CASSGEPSGITYEQYF
>.|.|TRBJ1-4|TRBV7-9
TGTGCCAGCAGCCCACCACGTAGTGCAACTAATGAAAAACTGTTTTTT
CASSPPRSATNEKLFF
>TRBD1|.|TRBJ1-2|TRBV11-2
TGTGCCAGCAGCTCTCTCTCGGACAGGGGTAATGGCTACACCTTC
CASSSLSDRGNGYTF
>TRBD1|.|TRBJ1-1|TRBV7-9
TGTGCCAGCAGCTCGATGACAGGGGGCACTGAAGCTTTCTTT
CASSSMTGGTEAFF
>.|once|TRBJ1-1|TRBV20-1
TGCAGTGCTGAAATCGGGGGTTACGCTTTCTTT
CSAEIGGYAFF